This passage covers 29 T cell receptor beta chains from one sample sequenced in a study of shared clonotypes between healthy human individuals. The naive CD8 population came from CD45RO-negative cells selected for CCR7, without terminally differentiated effector memory CD45RA+ cells. Repertoires were generated with immunoSEQ multiplex PCR, while TCRdb's copy carries only in-frame clones and drops some. The top ten clones hold 0.3% of a sample with around 600,000 clones, about 98% of them seen once. The specimen sequenced was naive CD8+ T cells sorted from blood. These receptor sequences come from a young man in good health.

This clone was found once. CDR3 nucleotides: TGTGCCAGCCAAAACAGGGGGCGGACAGATACGCAGTATTTT. Translation: CASQNRGRTDTQYF. This rearrangement joins TRBV27 to TRBJ2-3, with 9 bases matching TRBD1. Germline loops: CDR1 MNHEY, CDR2 SMNVEV (reference sequence). This CDR3 spans 14 amino acids. V shed 8 bases and J 3 bases; nucleotides not matched to a gene: 6.

The chain carries TRBV2 and TRBJ2-1, with 7 bases that match TRBD2. J was trimmed by 6 bases and V by 6 bases; bases with no gene match: 2. The V gene's germline CDR1 is SNHLY and CDR2 FYNNEI. This CDR3 region has 12 residues. The CDR3 DNA follows: TGTGCCAGCAGAGGACTAGGCAATGAGCAGTTCTTC. Its protein product is CASRGLGNEQFF.

This chain uses TRBV30 with TRBJ2-5, with a possible D match to TRBD2 (5 bases). Germline CDR1 is GTSNPN and CDR2 is SVGIG (reference sequence). Trimming left V 5 bases short and J 1 base short, with 11 bases between. This CDR3 region has 13 residues. CDR3 region: CAWGSGVQETQYF. The CDR3 nucleotides read TGTGCCTGGGGGTCCGGGGTCCAAGAGACCCAGTACTTC. Supplemented by reference TRBV30 and TRBJ2-5, the full variable domain reads SQTIHQWPATLVQPVGSPLSLECTVEGTSNPNLYWYRQAAGRGLQLLFYSVGIGQISSEVPQNLSASRPQDRQFILSSKKLLLSDSGFYLCAWGSGVQETQYFGPGTRLLVL.

CDR3 DNA sequence: TGTGCCACCGAACGGGTCTACGAGCAGTACTTC. Protein: CATERVYEQYF. J is TRBJ2-7 and V is TRBV11-2, with unresolved D. V gave up 10 bases and J gave up 3 bases, with 10 bases separating them. The length of the CDR3 is 11 residues. Germline V gene data show CDR1 as SGHAT and CDR2 as FQNNGV.

As for this clone: Sequence at one end of the junction differs from germline and may be a read error. The chain uses TRBV7-9 and TRBJ1-1; D unresolved. The CDR3 totals 13 residues. Germline V gene sequence: CDR1 SEHNR, CDR2 FQNEAQ (reference sequence). The CDR3 is CASSLEVSTEAFF. For the CDR3, the DNA is TGTGCCAGCAGTTTAGAGGTGAGCACTGAAGCTTTCTTT.

The chain joins TRBV13 to TRBJ2-3; TRBD2 agrees at 7 bases. The CDR3 is made up of 16 amino acids. Looked up from germline, CDR1 is PRHDT and CDR2 is FYEKMQ (reference sequence). V dropped 3 bases and J dropped 5; count of bases not matched to a gene: 11. In DNA form, the CDR3 reads TGTGCCAGCAGCTTTGTGGCGGGAGATGGTCGAGATACGCAGTATTTT. This gives the protein CASSFVAGDGRDTQYF.

The gene calls are TRBV11-2 and TRBJ2-7; possible D gene TRBD2, 5 bases. This CDR3 is 16 amino acids long. Deletions cut 3 bases from V and 1 base from J, with 16 bases between. Germline-derived CDR1 and CDR2 are SGHAT and FQNNGV. The CDR3 is CASSLDLWSGSYEQYF. CDR3 coding DNA: TGTGCCAGCAGCTTGGATCTATGGAGCGGTTCCTACGAGCAGTACTTC.

This chain joins TRBV5-5 and TRBJ2-1; D may match TRBD1 or TRBD2 (5 bases each). Trimming shortened V by 2 bases and J by 2 bases, and 11 bases separated the two germline ends. Germline assignment: CDR1 SGHKS and CDR2 YYEKEE (reference sequence). The CDR3 covers 15 residues. CDR3: CASSFSMGAYNEQFF. CDR3 nucleotides: TGTGCCAGCAGCTTTTCCATGGGGGCCTACAATGAGCAGTTCTTC.

About this clone: Other nucleotide sequences from this sample produce the same CDR3. The chain recombines TRBV13 with TRBJ2-7; D is ambiguous. Germline V gives CDR1 PRHDT, CDR2 FYEKMQ (reference sequence). The CDR3 loop spans 12 amino acids. Trimming shortened V by 1 base and J by 4 bases, and 5 bases separated the two germline ends. This CDR3 is CASSLAGYEQYF. The CDR3, as DNA: TGTGCCAGCAGCTTAGCAGGTTACGAGCAGTACTTC.

The chain combines TRBV9 with TRBJ2-7; 8 bases are shared with TRBD2. This CDR3 contains 15 residues. V trimming: 3 bases; J trimming: 2 bases; junction bases outside the gene matches: 7. Looked up from germline, CDR1 is SGDLS and CDR2 is YYNGEE. This CDR3 is CASSAGGTAPYEQYF. CDR3 sequence (DNA): TGTGCCAGCAGCGCGGGGGGGACCGCCCCCTACGAGCAGTACTTC.

This clone appeared a single time. The chain links TRBV6-5 to TRBJ2-5; 10 bases are shared with TRBD2. The CDR3 totals 15 residues. V lost 6 bases and J lost 5; bases outside the gene matches: 9. CDR1 and CDR2 from the germline V gene are MNHEY and SVGAGI. The CDR3, as DNA: TGTGCCAGCAGCCATCTAGCGGGAGTCGAGGAGACCCAGTACTTC. Protein: CASSHLAGVEETQYF.

The V gene is TRBV6-5, the J gene TRBJ2-7, with 7 bases lining up with TRBD2. Germline V lookup: CDR1 MNHEY, CDR2 SVGAGI. V shed 5 bases, J shed 0 bases, and the junction held 7 bases outside the gene matches. This CDR3 is 15 amino acids long. CDR3 sequence reads: CASSPTGLSSYEQYF. The CDR3 coding sequence is TGTGCCAGCAGTCCTACGGGACTAAGCTCCTACGAGCAGTACTTC.

The V call is TRBV7-9, the J call TRBJ2-1; D not certain. Germline-derived CDR1 and CDR2 are SEHNR and FQNEAQ (reference sequence). The CDR3 loop spans 10 amino acids. Trimming shortened V by 3 bases and J by 9 bases, and 3 bases separated the two germline ends. The CDR3 coding sequence is TGTGCCAGCAGCTTTTCTGAGCAGTTCTTC. Its protein is CASSFSEQFF.

The rearrangement joins TRBV27 to TRBJ2-7; the D gene is possibly TRBD2 (5 bases). This CDR3 has 15 amino acids. In germline, CDR1 is MNHEY, CDR2 SMNVEV (reference sequence). Trimming pared 3 bases from V and 2 bases from J, leaving 14 bases between. The CDR3 loop reads CASSFLGERAYEQYF. DNA for the CDR3: TGTGCCAGCAGTTTTTTGGGAGAGAGGGCCTACGAGCAGTACTTC.

The CDR3 nucleotides are TGTGCCATCAGTGAGCGGGTCCAGAGAGCCACCGGGGAGCTGTTTTTT. Residues: CAISERVQRATGELFF. The rearrangement links TRBV10-3 to TRBJ2-2; D gene uncertain. The ends were cut back, 2 bases at V and 4 bases at J, with 14 bases in the middle. The CDR3 consists of 16 residues. Germline CDR1 reads ENHRY; CDR2 reads SYGVKD.

The chain carries TRBV7-3 and TRBJ2-7, with no clear D. V was clipped by 2 bases and J by 3 bases, with 11 bases between them. Per the germline V gene, CDR1 is SGHTA and CDR2 is FQGTGA. The CDR3 has 14 amino acids. Written as DNA, the CDR3 is TGTGCCAGCAGCTTAGGGGTTGTCGGCTACGAGCAGTACTTC. Translation: CASSLGVVGYEQYF.

As for this clone: Other DNA sequences within the sample encode an identical CDR3. The chain recombines TRBV7-2 with TRBJ2-7; the match to TRBD2 covers 8 bases. Unmatched junction bases numbered 3, after V lost 5 bases and J lost 3 bases. CDR3 length: 13 residues. Germline V gives CDR1 SGHTA, CDR2 FQGNSA. The CDR3 sequence: CASSPGLVYEQYF. The CDR3 DNA reads as TGTGCCAGCAGCCCGGGACTAGTCTACGAGCAGTACTTC.

This clone was seen only once. The CDR3 DNA is TGTGCCAGCAGCACCGGGGGGGACGATCAGCCCCAGCATTTT. Its protein product is CASSTGGDDQPQHF. The chain uses TRBV28 and TRBJ1-5; D possibly corresponds to TRBD1 (5 bases). Germline V CDR1 and CDR2: MDHEN, SYDVKM. The V end was cut by 6 bases, the J end by 5 bases, with 14 bases between. This CDR3 is built from 14 residues.

The chain recombines TRBV6-1 with TRBJ1-5, with D possibly matching TRBD1 (6 bases). The germline gives CDR1 MNHNS, CDR2 SASEGT. V dropped 4 bases and J dropped 3 bases, with 13 bases sitting between them. The CDR3 is 15 residues long. CDR3 protein: CASSAWDMSNQPQHF. In DNA, the CDR3 is TGTGCCAGCAGTGCGTGGGACATGTCCAATCAGCCCCAGCATTTT.

The V gene is TRBV5-5, the J gene TRBJ2-7, with D tentatively TRBD1 (5 bases). Between the trimmed V and J ends, which lost 3 bases and 2 bases, there was a span of 12 bases. The CDR3 contains 14 residues. Germline values: CDR1 SGHKS, CDR2 YYEKEE (reference sequence). CDR3 coding DNA: TGTGCCAGCAGCTCGTCGGCAGGGACCTACGAGCAGTACTTC. Its translation: CASSSSAGTYEQYF.

The chain carries TRBV7-9 and TRBJ2-3; TRBD2 matches at 10 bases. Germline CDR1 reads SEHNR; CDR2 reads FQNEAQ (reference sequence). The ends lost 4 bases at V and 8 bases at J; junction bases unmatched: 12. The CDR3 is 16 residues long. In DNA, the CDR3 is TGTGCCAGCAGCTCACTAGCGGGGTCGATGTTGGGTACGCAGTATTTT. This translates into CASSSLAGSMLGTQYF.

This chain joins TRBV25-1 and TRBJ2-4; 8 bases line up with TRBD1. The V gene's germline CDR1 is MGHDK and CDR2 SYGVNS. V lost 8 bases to trimming and J lost 4 bases; unmatched junction nucleotides: 7. The CDR3 has 14 residues. DNA for the CDR3: TGTGCCAGCTCGAGACAGGGGCCTAAAAACATTCAGTACTTC. It codes for CASSRQGPKNIQYF.

This clone was observed a single time. The rearrangement links TRBV7-6 to TRBJ2-1; 9 bases are shared with TRBD2. This CDR3 has 15 residues. J was trimmed by 7 bases and V by 0 bases; bases with no gene match: 4. The germline V gene has CDR1 SGHVS and CDR2 FNYEAQ. CDR3 bases: TGTGCCAGCAGCTTAGCGGCGGGAGGGGGTAATGAGCAGTTCTTC. Translation: CASSLAAGGGNEQFF.

V is TRBV5-1 and J is TRBJ2-7; D remains ambiguous. Germline loops: CDR1 SGHRS, CDR2 YFSETQ. The V gene lost 0 bases and the J gene lost 6 bases, with 10 bases spanning the gap. This CDR3 spans 13 amino acids. This CDR3 reads CASSLDPFGEQYF. Written as DNA, the CDR3 is TGCGCCAGCAGCTTGGACCCATTTGGCGAGCAGTACTTC.

The rearrangement links TRBV6-1 to TRBJ2-7; TRBD2 aligns across 9 bases. This CDR3 is 16 amino acids long. Germline V gene lookup returns CDR1 MNHNS and CDR2 SASEGT. The V and J ends lost 2 bases and 3 bases, in that order; junction bases with no gene match: 8. CDR3 nucleotides: TGTGCCAGCAGTGAATGGGCGGCTAGCGGGGTCTACGAGCAGTACTTC. This encodes CASSEWAASGVYEQYF.

The chain is built from TRBV9 and TRBJ2-1; TRBD1 is a possible D gene (5 bases). The CDR3 is 13 amino acids. Trimming removed 3 bases from V and 4 bases from J, with 8 bases in between. Germline V gives CDR1 SGDLS, CDR2 YYNGEE. This chain's CDR3 is CASSDRQYNEQFF. CDR3 nucleotide sequence: TGTGCCAGCAGCGACAGACAGTACAATGAGCAGTTCTTC.

V gene TRBV7-9 combines with J gene TRBJ1-3; weak D call: TRBD1 (5 bases). The germline gives CDR1 SEHNR, CDR2 FQNEAQ (reference sequence). The CDR3 is 14 residues long. The ends were cut back, 5 bases at V and 7 bases at J, with 15 bases in the middle. The CDR3 nucleotides are TGTGCCAGCAGCCCTAACGGGGCCTGGAACACCATATATTTT. This translates into CASSPNGAWNTIYF.

The chain combines TRBV5-1 with TRBJ1-1; D not resolved. Between the trimmed V and J ends, which lost 2 bases and 3 bases, there was a span of 5 bases. CDR1 is SGHRS, CDR2 YFSETQ, per germline. The CDR3 contains 12 residues. CDR3 coding DNA: TGCGCCAGCAGCTTAGGGTACACTGAAGCTTTCTTT. The encoded protein is CASSLGYTEAFF.

The chain links TRBV7-9 to TRBJ2-7; perhaps TRBD1 as D (5 bases). Germline CDR1 and CDR2: SEHNR and FQNEAQ (reference sequence). The V and J ends lost 4 bases and 3 bases respectively, with 7 bases between them. The CDR3 contains 12 residues. The CDR3 DNA reads TGTGCCAGCAGCTCGGACAACTACGAGCAGTACTTC. This translates into CASSSDNYEQYF. Together with reference TRBV7-9 and TRBJ2-7, the CDR3 gives the full variable domain: DTGVSQNPRHKITKRGQNVTFRCDPISEHNRLYWYRQTLGQGPEFLTYFQNEAQLEKSRLLSDRFSAERPKGSFSTLEIQRTEQGDSAMYLCASSSDNYEQYFGPGTRLTVT.